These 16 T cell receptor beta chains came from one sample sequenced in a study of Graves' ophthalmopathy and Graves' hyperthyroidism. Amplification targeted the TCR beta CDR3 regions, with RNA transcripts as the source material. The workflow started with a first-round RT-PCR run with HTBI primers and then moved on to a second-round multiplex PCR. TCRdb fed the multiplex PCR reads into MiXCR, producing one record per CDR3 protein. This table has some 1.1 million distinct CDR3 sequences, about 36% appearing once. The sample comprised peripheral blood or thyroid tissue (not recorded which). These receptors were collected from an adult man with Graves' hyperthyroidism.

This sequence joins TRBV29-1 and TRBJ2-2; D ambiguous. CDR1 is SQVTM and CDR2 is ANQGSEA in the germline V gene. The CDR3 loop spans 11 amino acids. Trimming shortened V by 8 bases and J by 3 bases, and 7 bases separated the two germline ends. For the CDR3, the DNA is TGCAGCTTAGGGTACACCGGGGAGCTGTTTTTT. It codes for CSLGYTGELFF.

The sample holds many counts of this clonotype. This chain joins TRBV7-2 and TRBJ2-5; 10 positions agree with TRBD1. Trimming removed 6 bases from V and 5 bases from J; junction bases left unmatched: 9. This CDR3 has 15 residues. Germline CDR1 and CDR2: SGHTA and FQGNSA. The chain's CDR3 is CASSSDRGRGETQYF. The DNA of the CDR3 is TGTGCCAGCAGTTCAGACAGGGGGCGCGGGGAGACCCAGTACTTC.

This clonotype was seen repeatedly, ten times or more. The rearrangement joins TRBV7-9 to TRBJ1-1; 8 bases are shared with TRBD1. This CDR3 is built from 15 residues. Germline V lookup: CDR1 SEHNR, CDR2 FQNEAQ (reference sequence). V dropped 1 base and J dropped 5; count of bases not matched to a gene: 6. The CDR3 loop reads CASSLGTGIGTEAFF. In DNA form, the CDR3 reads TGTGCCAGCAGCTTAGGGACAGGGATTGGGACTGAAGCTTTCTTT.

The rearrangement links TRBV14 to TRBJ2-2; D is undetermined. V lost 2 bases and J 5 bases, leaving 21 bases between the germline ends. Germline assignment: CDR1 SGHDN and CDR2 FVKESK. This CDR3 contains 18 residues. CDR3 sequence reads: CASSQLPSEHGRTGELFF. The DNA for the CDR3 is TGTGCCAGCAGCCAATTGCCCTCGGAACACGGGCGTACCGGGGAGCTGTTTTTT.

The CDR3 loop reads CASSPGQGGYSSYEQYF. The CDR3 DNA sequence: TGCGCCAGCAGCCCAGGACAGGGGGGTTATAGTTCCTACGAGCAGTACTTC. The gene calls are TRBV5-1 and TRBJ2-7; 10 bases are shared with TRBD1. After removal of 4 bases from V and 1 base from J, the junction contained 11 bases not matched to a gene. Germline values: CDR1 SGHRS, CDR2 YFSETQ. This CDR3 is 17 amino acids long.

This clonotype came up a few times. CDR3 loop: CASSLLVSGGQETQYF. The CDR3 DNA follows: TGCGCCAGCAGCTTGTTGGTTAGCGGGGGCCAAGAGACCCAGTACTTC. The rearrangement links TRBV5-1 to TRBJ2-5; TRBD2 matches 9 bases. Trimming took 1 base from V and 1 from J; bases not matched to a gene: 5. CDR3 length: 16 amino acids. Per the germline V gene, CDR1 is SGHRS and CDR2 is YFSETQ.

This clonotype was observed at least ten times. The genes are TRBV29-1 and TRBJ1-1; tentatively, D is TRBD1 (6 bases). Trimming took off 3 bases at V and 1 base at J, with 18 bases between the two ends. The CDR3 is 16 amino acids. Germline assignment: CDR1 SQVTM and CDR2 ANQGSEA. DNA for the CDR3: TGCAGCGTTGATTCCCGGGGACAAGTGACGAACACTGAAGCTTTCTTT. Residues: CSVDSRGQVTNTEAFF.

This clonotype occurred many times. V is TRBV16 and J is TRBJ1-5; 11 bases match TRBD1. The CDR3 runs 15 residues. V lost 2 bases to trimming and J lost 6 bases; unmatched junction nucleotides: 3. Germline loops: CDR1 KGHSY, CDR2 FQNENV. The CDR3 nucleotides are TGTGCCAGCAGCCAACGGACAGGGGGCGGTCAGCCCCAGCATTTT. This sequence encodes CASSQRTGGGQPQHF.

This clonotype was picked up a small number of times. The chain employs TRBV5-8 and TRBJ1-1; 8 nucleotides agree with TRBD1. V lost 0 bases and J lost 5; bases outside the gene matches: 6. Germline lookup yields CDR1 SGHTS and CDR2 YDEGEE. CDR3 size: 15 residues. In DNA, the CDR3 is TGTGCCAGCAGCTTGGCCCGACAGGGGAGGACTGAAGCTTTCTTT. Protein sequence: CASSLARQGRTEAFF.

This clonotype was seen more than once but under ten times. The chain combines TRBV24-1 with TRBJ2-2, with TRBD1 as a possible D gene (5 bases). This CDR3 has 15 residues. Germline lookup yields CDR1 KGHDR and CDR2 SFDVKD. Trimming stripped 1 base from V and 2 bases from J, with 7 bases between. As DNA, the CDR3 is TGTGCCACCAGTGATTTTAGGGGCAACACCGGGGAGCTGTTTTTT. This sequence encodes CATSDFRGNTGELFF.

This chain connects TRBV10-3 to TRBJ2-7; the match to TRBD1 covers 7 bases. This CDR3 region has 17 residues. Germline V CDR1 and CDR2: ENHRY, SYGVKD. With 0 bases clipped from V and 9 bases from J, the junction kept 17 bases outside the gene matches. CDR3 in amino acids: CAISESSGTAHPRGQYF. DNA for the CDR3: TGTGCCATCAGTGAGTCTTCCGGGACAGCACATCCCCGGGGGCAGTACTTC.

The CDR3 coding sequence is TGTGCCACCAGCAGACCCGGAGGTGAGGGACAGTACTACGAGCAGTACTTC. This translates into CATSRPGGEGQYYEQYF. The rearrangement joins TRBV15 to TRBJ2-7; TRBD1 aligns across 7 bases. The CDR3 length is 17 residues. Per the germline V gene, CDR1 is LNHNV and CDR2 is YYDKDF (reference sequence). Losses at the gene ends were 2 bases for V and 3 bases for J; bases not matched to a gene: 13.

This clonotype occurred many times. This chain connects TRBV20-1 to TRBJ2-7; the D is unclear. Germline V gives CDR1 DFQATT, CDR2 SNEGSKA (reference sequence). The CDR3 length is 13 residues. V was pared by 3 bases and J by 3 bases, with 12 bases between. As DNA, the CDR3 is TGCAGTGCTAGGGCGGTACTCGGCTACGAGCAGTACTTC. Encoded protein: CSARAVLGYEQYF.

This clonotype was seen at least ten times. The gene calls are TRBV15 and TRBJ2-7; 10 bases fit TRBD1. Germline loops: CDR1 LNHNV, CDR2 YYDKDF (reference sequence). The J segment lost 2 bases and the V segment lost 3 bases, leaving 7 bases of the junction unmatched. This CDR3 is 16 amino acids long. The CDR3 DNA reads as TGTGCCACCAGCAGGGTGGGACAGGGGTTCACCTACGAGCAGTACTTC. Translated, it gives CATSRVGQGFTYEQYF. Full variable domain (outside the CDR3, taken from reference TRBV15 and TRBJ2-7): DAMVIQNPRYQVTQFGKPVTLSCSQTLNHNVMYWYQQKSSQAPKLLFHYYDKDFNNEADTPDNFQSRRPNTSFCFLDIRSPGLGDTAMYLCATSRVGQGFTYEQYFGPGTRLTVT.

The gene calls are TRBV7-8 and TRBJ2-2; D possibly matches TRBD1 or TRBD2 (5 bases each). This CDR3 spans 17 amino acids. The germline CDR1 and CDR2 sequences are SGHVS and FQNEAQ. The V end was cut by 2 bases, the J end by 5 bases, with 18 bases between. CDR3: CASSLSTGAAQTGELFF. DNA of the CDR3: TGTGCCAGCAGCTTAAGCACCGGGGCAGCACAGACCGGGGAGCTGTTTTTT.

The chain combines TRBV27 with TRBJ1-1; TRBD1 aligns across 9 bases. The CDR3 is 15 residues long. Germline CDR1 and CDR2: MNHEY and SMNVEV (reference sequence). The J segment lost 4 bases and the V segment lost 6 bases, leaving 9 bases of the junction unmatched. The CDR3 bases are TGTGCCAGCAGAGGGGCTGACAGGGGGTTCACTGAAGCTTTCTTT. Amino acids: CASRGADRGFTEAFF.